The 32 T cell receptor beta chains below were found in one sample sequenced in a study of PD-1 blockade in classical Hodgkin lymphoma. The table came from immunoSEQ multiplex PCR; TCRdb's copy has only in-frame clones and leaves some out. This table holds approximately 89,000 clones, roughly 84% found once. Each and every patient relapsed after autologous stem cell transplantation, and patients got differing brentuximab vedotin exposure. The sample consisted of peripheral blood mononuclear cells (PBMCs), taken at baseline. These receptors all stem from a human donor with classical Hodgkin lymphoma.

The chain combines TRBV11-2 with TRBJ2-1, with 7 bases aligning to TRBD1. The CDR3 sequence is 16 residues long. The trim removed 3 bases at V and 4 bases at J, leaving 9 bases unmatched. CDR1 and CDR2 from the germline V gene are SGHAT and FQNNGV. CDR3 nucleotides: TGTGCCAGCAGCTTTCAGACCGGGACAGCTTACAATGAGCAGTTCTTC. Encoded protein: CASSFQTGTAYNEQFF.

V and J are TRBV5-6 and TRBJ2-7, with TRBD1 matching 8 bases. Trimming cost V 0 bases and J 2 bases; bases outside gene matches: 1. This CDR3 spans 14 amino acids. Germline loops: CDR1 SGHDT, CDR2 YYEEEE. The CDR3: CASSLVGQAYEQYF. The CDR3 DNA sequence: TGTGCCAGCAGCTTGGTGGGACAGGCCTACGAGCAGTACTTC. Full variable domain (outside the CDR3, taken from reference TRBV5-6 and TRBJ2-7): DAGVTQSPTHLIKTRGQQVTLRCSPKSGHDTVSWYQQALGQGPQFIFQYYEEEERQRGNFPDRFSGHQFPNYSSELNVNALLLGDSALYLCASSLVGQAYEQYFGPGTRLTVT.

The chain carries TRBV5-3 and TRBJ1-5, with D hard to call. TRBV5-3 is labeled an ORF, and its function is uncertain. The CDR3 length is 14 residues. V lost 3 bases and J 11 bases, leaving 18 bases between the germline ends. The CDR3 bases are TGTGCCAGAAGCTCACCGGGGTTCGGGCTATCCCAGCATTTT. It encodes CARSSPGFGLSQHF.

This clone was recorded once. V gene TRBV4-1 combines with J gene TRBJ2-2; 15 positions match TRBD2. CDR1 and CDR2 from the germline V gene are MGHRA and YSYEKL. The V and J ends lost 0 bases and 5 bases, in that order; junction bases with no gene match: 7. The CDR3 length is 19 residues. This CDR3 is CASSQDPGGTSGRTGELFF. CDR3 nucleotides: TGCGCCAGCAGCCAAGATCCCGGGGGGACTAGCGGGAGGACCGGGGAGCTGTTTTTT.

The rearrangement uses TRBV5-1 and TRBJ2-2, with D perhaps TRBD2 (5 bases). The CDR3 runs 16 residues. V lost 4 bases and J 0 bases, leaving 13 bases between the germline ends. Germline values: CDR1 SGHRS, CDR2 YFSETQ. The DNA for the CDR3 is TGCGCCAGCAGCCAATCCCCGGGGACGAACACCGGGGAGCTGTTTTTT. As protein: CASSQSPGTNTGELFF.

This chain uses TRBV6-5 with TRBJ2-5, with D perhaps matching TRBD1 or TRBD2 (5 bases each). Trimming removed 5 bases from V and 5 bases from J, with 18 bases in between. CDR1 and CDR2 (germline): MNHEY, SVGAGI. This CDR3 has 15 amino acids. The CDR3, as DNA: TGTGCCAGCAGTAGCCCGGGACGCCCAGGGGAGACCCAGTACTTC. Translating it yields CASSSPGRPGETQYF.

This chain joins TRBV19 and TRBJ2-7; 8 nucleotides match TRBD1. Trimming removed 5 bases from V and 3 bases from J; junction bases left unmatched: 9. The CDR3 spans 15 residues. Germline CDR1 LNHDA, CDR2 SQIVND (reference sequence). CDR3 residues: CASSSPGQGDYEQYF. CDR3 nucleotide sequence: TGTGCCAGTAGTTCCCCCGGACAGGGAGACTACGAGCAGTACTTC. The full variable domain, in which reference TRBV19 and TRBJ2-7 provide the parts outside the CDR3, is DGGITQSPKYLFRKEGQNVTLSCEQNLNHDAMYWYRQDPGQGLRLIYYSQIVNDFQKGDIAEGYSVSREKKESFPLTVTSAQKNPTAFYLCASSSPGQGDYEQYFGPGTRLTVT.

This chain links TRBV28 with TRBJ2-3; D might be TRBD1 (5 bases). Germline V gene data show CDR1 as MDHEN and CDR2 as SYDVKM. The CDR3 has 12 amino acids. V was clipped by 8 bases and J by 2 bases, with 8 bases between them. CDR3 sequence: CASDSFTDTQYF. The CDR3 DNA reads TGTGCCAGCGACAGTTTCACAGATACGCAGTATTTT.

The chain carries TRBV5-1 and TRBJ2-1, with 14 nucleotides matching TRBD2. This CDR3 contains 15 residues. CDR1 is SGHRS, CDR2 YFSETQ, per germline. The V gene end was trimmed by 2 bases and the J gene end by 7 bases; junction bases not matched to a gene: 2. The CDR3: CASSFGLAGGNEQFF. Written as DNA, the CDR3 is TGCGCCAGCAGCTTCGGACTAGCGGGAGGTAATGAGCAGTTCTTC.

The chain recombines TRBV28 with TRBJ2-3; 12 bases match TRBD2. V shed 6 bases and J 4 bases; nucleotides not matched to a gene: 8. CDR1 is MDHEN and CDR2 is SYDVKM in the germline V gene. The CDR3 covers 16 residues. CDR3 residues: CASRRRLAGESDTQYF. CDR3 coding DNA: TGTGCCAGCAGACGACGACTAGCGGGAGAGTCAGATACGCAGTATTTT.

The V and J genes are TRBV28 and TRBJ2-4; D is unclear. Germline V CDR1 and CDR2: MDHEN, SYDVKM. Trimming pared 6 bases from V and 0 bases from J, leaving 12 bases between. The CDR3 runs 15 residues. The CDR3 is CASSIVPRAKNIQYF. CDR3 sequence (DNA): TGTGCCAGCAGCATAGTCCCACGAGCCAAAAACATTCAGTACTTC. Using reference TRBV28 and TRBJ2-4 for the parts outside the CDR3, the full variable domain is DVKVTQSSRYLVKRTGEKVFLECVQDMDHENMFWYRQDPGLGLRLIYFSYDVKMKEKGDIPEGYSVSREKKERFSLILESASTNQTSMYLCASSIVPRAKNIQYFGAGTRLSVL.

This chain connects TRBV4-2 to TRBJ1-1; D gene unclear. In germline, CDR1 is LGHNA, CDR2 YNFKEQ. The CDR3 loop spans 15 amino acids. The ends were cut back, 1 base at V and 0 bases at J, with 9 bases in the middle. The CDR3 sequence is CASSQGWQMNTEAFF. The DNA of the CDR3 is TGTGCCAGCAGCCAAGGTTGGCAAATGAACACTGAAGCTTTCTTT.

The chain carries TRBV7-2 and TRBJ2-7, with D perhaps matching TRBD2 (5 bases). V lost 3 bases to trimming and J lost 7 bases, with 19 bases between them. Per germline, CDR1 SGHTA and CDR2 FQGNSA. The CDR3 runs 15 residues. The chain's CDR3 is CASSFETQRRREQYF. The CDR3, as DNA: TGTGCCAGCAGCTTCGAGACACAGCGGAGACGGGAGCAGTACTTC. The variable domain in full, with the rest retrieved from reference TRBV7-2 and TRBJ2-7, is GAGVSQSPSNKVTEKGKDVELRCDPISGHTALYWYRQSLGQGLEFLIYFQGNSAPDKSGLPSDRFSAERTGGSVSTLTIQRTQQEDSAVYLCASSFETQRRREQYFGPGTRLTVT.

The rearrangement uses TRBV2 and TRBJ2-7; the D gene is possibly TRBD1 (6 bases). This CDR3 contains 14 residues. Germline V gene lookup returns CDR1 SNHLY and CDR2 FYNNEI. V gave up 7 bases and J gave up 2 bases, with 15 bases separating them. The CDR3 nucleotides read TGTGCCAGCACAACAGGGCCACCGGCCTACGAGCAGTACTTC. Encoded protein: CASTTGPPAYEQYF.

In this sample, this clone turned up a few times. The J gene is TRBJ1-2, the V gene TRBV6-1; D gene unclear. The CDR3 sequence is 13 residues long. V was shortened by 2 bases and J by 4 bases, with 8 bases between the two germline ends. Germline V gives CDR1 MNHNS, CDR2 SASEGT. The CDR3 reads CASSESISYGYTF. Written as DNA, the CDR3 is TGTGCCAGCAGTGAATCCATTAGCTATGGCTACACCTTC.

The chain is built from TRBV7-9 and TRBJ2-3; TRBD1 matches at 8 bases. Germline-derived CDR1 and CDR2 are SEHNR and FQNEAQ (reference sequence). Germline trimming cut 5 bases from V and 0 bases from J; bases unmatched to any gene: 4. This CDR3 comprises 15 residues. CDR3 in amino acids: CASSRQGLSTDTQYF. As DNA, the CDR3 is TGTGCCAGCAGCCGACAGGGGTTGAGCACAGATACGCAGTATTTT. The full variable domain, in which reference TRBV7-9 and TRBJ2-3 provide the parts outside the CDR3, is DTGVSQNPRHKITKRGQNVTFRCDPISEHNRLYWYRQTLGQGPEFLTYFQNEAQLEKSRLLSDRFSAERPKGSFSTLEIQRTEQGDSAMYLCASSRQGLSTDTQYFGPGTRLTVL.

The gene calls are TRBV5-5 and TRBJ1-1, with D possibly TRBD1 on 5 matching bases. Germline V lookup: CDR1 SGHKS, CDR2 YYEKEE (reference sequence). V lost 5 bases to trimming and J lost 10 bases, with 21 bases between them. The CDR3 contains 14 residues. As DNA, the CDR3 is TGTGCCAGCAGGAAACTAGCGGGGGATCCAGGAGCTTTCTTT. Protein: CASRKLAGDPGAFF.

The rearrangement joins TRBV11-3 to TRBJ2-5; D gene unclear. The CDR3 is 15 residues long. CDR1 and CDR2 (germline): SGHNT, YENEEA. V was clipped by 4 bases and J by 5 bases, with 17 bases between them. The CDR3 protein is CASSSRERSGETQYF. CDR3 DNA: TGTGCCAGCAGCTCCCGAGAAAGGAGTGGGGAGACCCAGTACTTC. Drawing the rest from reference TRBV11-3 and TRBJ2-5, the complete variable domain is EAGVVQSPRYKIIEKKQPVAFWCNPISGHNTLYWYLQNLGQGPELLIRYENEEAVDDSQLPKDRFSAERLKGVDSTLKIQPAELGDSAVYLCASSSRERSGETQYFGPGTRLLVL.

This clone was recorded only once. The CDR3 DNA reads TGTGCCAGCAGTTTCCGCCTAACCACAAAGGATGAGCAGTTCTTC. Protein sequence: CASSFRLTTKDEQFF. The V gene is TRBV11-1, the J gene TRBJ2-1; D is ambiguous. There are 15 residues in the CDR3. V was shortened by 6 bases and J by 8 bases, with 20 bases between the two germline ends. In germline, CDR1 is SGHAT, CDR2 FQDESV (reference sequence). The full variable domain, with the rest looked up from reference TRBV11-1 and TRBJ2-1, is EAEVAQSPRYKITEKSQAVAFWCDPISGHATLYWYRQILGQGPELLVQFQDESVVDDSQLPKDRFSAERLKGVDSTLKIQPAELGDSAMYLCASSFRLTTKDEQFFGPGTRLTVL.

The chain is built from TRBV6-5 and TRBJ1-3; 8 nucleotides match TRBD1. CDR1 is MNHEY and CDR2 is SVGAGI in the germline V gene. This CDR3 is 15 amino acids long. J was trimmed by 0 bases and V by 6 bases; bases with no gene match: 4. CDR3 in DNA: TGTGCCAGCAGAGAGACAGGGGCCTCTGGAAACACCATATATTTT. This encodes CASRETGASGNTIYF.

J is TRBJ2-7 and V is TRBV6-6, with a possible D match to TRBD1 (5 bases). The CDR3 length is 15 residues. CDR1 is MNHNY and CDR2 is SVGAGI in the germline V gene (reference sequence). Trimming shortened V by 6 bases and J by 2 bases, and 17 bases separated the two germline ends. CDR3: CASSTHLQATYEQYF. In nucleotides, the CDR3 is TGTGCCAGCAGCACCCATTTACAGGCTACCTACGAGCAGTACTTC.

This sequence joins TRBV5-1 and TRBJ2-5; tentatively, D is TRBD1 (5 bases). Trimming took 0 bases from V and 3 from J, leaving 12 bases between them. Germline values: CDR1 SGHRS, CDR2 YFSETQ. The CDR3 consists of 15 residues. As DNA, the CDR3 is TGCGCCAGCAGCTTGGCCGGCAGGGATGAAGAGACCCAGTACTTC. This codes for CASSLAGRDEETQYF. The entire variable domain, with the rest obtained from reference TRBV5-1 and TRBJ2-5, is as follows: KAGVTQTPRYLIKTRGQQVTLSCSPISGHRSVSWYQQTPGQGLQFLFEYFSETQRNKGNFPGRFSGRQFSNSRSEMNVSTLELGDSALYLCASSLAGRDEETQYFGPGTRLLVL.

This chain connects TRBV10-3 to TRBJ2-7, with TRBD1 matching 9 bases. With V trimmed by 0 bases and J by 3 bases, 3 bases remained unmatched. The CDR3 sequence is 15 residues long. From germline, CDR1 is ENHRY and CDR2 SYGVKD. CDR3 in amino acids: CAISESGTGRYEQYF. DNA for the CDR3: TGTGCCATCAGTGAGTCCGGGACAGGGCGCTACGAGCAGTACTTC.

This sequence joins TRBV7-2 and TRBJ2-7, with a weak D call TRBD1 (6 bases). The germline CDR1 and CDR2 sequences are SGHTA and FQGNSA. The CDR3 totals 14 residues. Trimming took 3 bases from V and 6 from J, leaving 15 bases between them. The DNA for the CDR3 is TGTGCCAGCAGCTTCTTCCGGGACACTTCCGAGCAGTACTTC. Translated: CASSFFRDTSEQYF.

This CDR3 reads CAISDPGRDLKGTDTQYF. CDR3 DNA sequence: TGTGCCATCAGTGACCCCGGACGGGATCTGAAGGGCACAGATACGCAGTATTTT. V usage is TRBV10-3 and J usage is TRBJ2-3, with D perhaps TRBD2 (5 bases). CDR1 ENHRY and CDR2 SYGVKD come from the germline V gene. Trimming left V 3 bases short and J 1 base short, with 20 bases between. The CDR3 sequence is 18 residues long.

This clone was seen only a few times. The V and J genes are TRBV6-6 and TRBJ1-1; D perhaps matches TRBD1 (6 bases). The CDR3 is made up of 13 amino acids. Germline V gene lookup returns CDR1 MNHNY and CDR2 SVGAGI (reference sequence). The V end lost 5 bases, the J end lost 7 bases, and 14 bases lay between the germline ends. In DNA, the CDR3 is TGTGCCAGCAGTCTTGGGGGCTGGAATGAAGCTTTCTTT. As protein: CASSLGGWNEAFF.

As to this clone: The identical CDR3 is also encoded by other nucleotide sequences in the sample. The chain recombines TRBV25-1 with TRBJ2-7; D is possibly TRBD1 (5 bases). Looked up from germline, CDR1 is MGHDK and CDR2 is SYGVNS. The V gene lost 3 bases and the J gene lost 4 bases, with 13 bases spanning the gap. This CDR3 spans 14 amino acids. CDR3 nucleotides: TGTGCCAGCAGTGATCGGCAGGGTAGGTACGAGCAGTACTTC. Protein: CASSDRQGRYEQYF.

The J gene is TRBJ2-7, the V gene TRBV4-1; 9 nucleotides match TRBD1. The V gene's germline CDR1 is MGHRA and CDR2 YSYEKL. The J segment lost 0 bases and the V segment lost 4 bases, leaving 1 base of the junction unmatched. CDR3 size: 14 residues. CDR3 sequence (DNA): TGCGCCAGCAGCCTGGACAGGGGCTCCTACGAGCAGTACTTC. As protein: CASSLDRGSYEQYF.

The chain combines TRBV7-9 with TRBJ1-2; tentative D call: TRBD1 (5 bases). Between the trimmed V and J ends, which lost 5 bases and 3 bases, there was a span of 10 bases. CDR1 and CDR2 (germline): SEHNR, FQNEAQ (reference sequence). This CDR3 is 13 amino acids long. This chain's CDR3 is CASSRLGDYGYTF. The CDR3, as DNA: TGTGCCAGCAGCCGATTGGGGGACTATGGCTACACCTTC.

The sample holds one count of this clone. The genes are TRBV7-9 and TRBJ2-7; weak D call: TRBD1 (5 bases). Germline CDR1 and CDR2: SEHNR and FQNEAQ (reference sequence). CDR3 length equals 15 residues. Trimming removed 1 base at V and 4 bases at J, with 14 bases between. CDR3 sequence reads: CASSLVQGVGYEQYF. The CDR3 DNA sequence: TGTGCCAGCAGCTTAGTTCAAGGGGTAGGATACGAGCAGTACTTC.

The chain joins TRBV5-1 to TRBJ2-2; no firm D call. Germline CDR1 SGHRS, CDR2 YFSETQ. This CDR3 has 14 residues. V dropped 1 base and J dropped 0 bases, with 4 bases sitting between them. The CDR3 DNA follows: TGCGCCAGCAGCTTGAGTTCGAACACCGGGGAGCTGTTTTTT. It translates to CASSLSSNTGELFF.

This chain links TRBV7-8 with TRBJ2-1, with D hard to call. This CDR3 has 11 residues. V was cut by 8 bases and J by 7 bases, with 9 bases left in between. Germline CDR1 reads SGHVS; CDR2 reads FQNEAQ. The CDR3, as DNA: TGTGCCAGCCACGGTTCAAATGAGCAGTTCTTC. It is translated as CASHGSNEQFF.